These 25 T cell receptor beta chains share one sample of origin, sequenced in a study of cytomegalovirus exposure and HLA in healthy donors. In the PCR, 60 Vbeta and 13 Jbeta primers were used. Method: immunoSEQ multiplex PCR; TCRdb's copy keeps in-frame clones and lacks some. The sample has under 200,000 clones; around 82% are singletons. The sample taken for sequencing was PBMCs. These receptors all come from a boy between 2 and 15 years old in good health and CMV-seronegative.

This chain uses TRBV9 with TRBJ2-3, with TRBD2 matching 7 bases. The germline V gene encodes CDR1 SGDLS and CDR2 YYNGEE. With 0 bases clipped from V and 4 bases from J, the junction kept 11 bases outside the gene matches. The CDR3 spans 17 residues. The CDR3 is CASSVGVGSREADTQYF. The CDR3 nucleotides read TGTGCCAGCAGCGTAGGGGTAGGCAGCCGGGAGGCAGATACGCAGTATTTT.

The CDR3 here is CASSEPSGTSGSGWGETQYF. In DNA, the CDR3 is TGTGCCAGCAGTGAACCCTCCGGGACTAGCGGGAGCGGTTGGGGAGAGACCCAGTACTTC. The rearrangement uses TRBV2 and TRBJ2-5; 14 bases fit TRBD2. Trimming removed 2 bases from V and 4 bases from J; junction bases left unmatched: 15. This CDR3 contains 20 residues. Per germline, CDR1 SNHLY and CDR2 FYNNEI.

The V call is TRBV25-1, the J call TRBJ1-2; D is undetermined. Germline CDR1 and CDR2: MGHDK and SYGVNS. The CDR3 totals 15 residues. The V end lost 4 bases, the J end lost 1 base, and 13 bases lay between the germline ends. CDR3 sequence (DNA): TGTGCCAGCAGTGCCGAACAAGAGGGTAACTATGGCTACACCTTC. The encoded protein is CASSAEQEGNYGYTF.

The chain links TRBV10-1 to TRBJ2-1, with 7 bases that match TRBD2. This CDR3 is 17 amino acids long. Germline CDR1 reads WNHNN; CDR2 reads SYGVQD (reference sequence). Unmatched junction bases numbered 11, after V lost 4 bases and J lost 2 bases. CDR3 loop: CASSGLGASGTYNEQFF. As DNA, the CDR3 is TGCGCCAGCAGTGGCCTCGGGGCTAGCGGAACCTACAATGAGCAGTTCTTC.

V usage is TRBV18 and J usage is TRBJ2-3, with TRBD2 identical over 14 bases. Germline assignment: CDR1 KGHSH and CDR2 LQKENI. V lost 4 bases and J lost 1; bases outside the gene matches: 7. This CDR3 has 18 amino acids. The CDR3 here is CASSRLAGGLVGTDTQYF. The CDR3 bases are TGTGCCAGCTCACGACTAGCGGGAGGGCTTGTCGGCACAGATACGCAGTATTTT.

V usage is TRBV2 and J usage is TRBJ2-4; 9 bases fit TRBD1. The V gene end was trimmed by 6 bases and the J gene end by 8 bases; junction bases not matched to a gene: 11. Germline-derived CDR1 and CDR2 are SNHLY and FYNNEI. The CDR3 is made up of 15 amino acids. The CDR3 is CASSVGHRGLDIQYF. As DNA, the CDR3 is TGTGCCAGCAGCGTAGGACACAGGGGGCTAGACATTCAGTACTTC. Full variable domain (rest looked up from reference TRBV2 and TRBJ2-4): EPEVTQTPSHQVTQMGQEVILRCVPISNHLYFYWYRQILGQKVEFLVSFYNNEISEKSEIFDDQFSVERPDGSNFTLKIRSTKLEDSAMYFCASSVGHRGLDIQYFGAGTRLSVL.

The J gene is TRBJ2-2, the V gene TRBV9; a possible D gene is TRBD1 (5 bases). The CDR3 contains 15 residues. Germline V gene sequence: CDR1 SGDLS, CDR2 YYNGEE. V was shortened by 1 base and J by 7 bases, with 14 bases between the two germline ends. CDR3 DNA sequence: TGTGCCAGCAGCGTATCGGCAGGGATCGGCGGGGAGCTGTTTTTT. This codes for CASSVSAGIGGELFF.

The rearrangement uses TRBV18 and TRBJ1-5; TRBD1 agrees at 7 bases. This CDR3 has 16 amino acids. Germline CDR1 KGHSH, CDR2 LQKENI. V lost 2 bases to trimming and J lost 5 bases; unmatched junction nucleotides: 9. The CDR3 DNA sequence: TGTGCCAGCTCACCAAGTCTTCGGACAGGAGATCAGCCCCAGCATTTT. Translation: CASSPSLRTGDQPQHF.

The chain couples TRBV5-4 to TRBJ2-1; D perhaps matches TRBD2 (6 bases). V was shortened by 6 bases and J by 5 bases, with 12 bases between the two germline ends. CDR3 length: 13 amino acids. Germline assignment: CDR1 SGHNT and CDR2 YYREEE (reference sequence). The CDR3 bases are TGTGCCAGCACCCGGCCGGGGGACAATGAGCAGTTCTTC. Translated, it gives CASTRPGDNEQFF.

CDR3 nucleotides: TGTGCCAGCAGCCAAGCCCCAGGTCAAGAGACCCAGTACTTC. Translating gives CASSQAPGQETQYF. The V gene is TRBV14, the J gene TRBJ2-5; D remains ambiguous. CDR3 length: 14 amino acids. The germline V gene encodes CDR1 SGHDN and CDR2 FVKESK. With 1 base removed from V and 2 bases from J, the gap between germline ends came to 8 bases. The entire variable domain, with the rest obtained from reference TRBV14 and TRBJ2-5, is as follows: EAGVTQFPSHSVIEKGQTVTLRCDPISGHDNLYWYRRVMGKEIKFLLHFVKESKQDESGMPNNRFLAERTGGTYSTLKVQPAELEDSGVYFCASSQAPGQETQYFGPGTRLLVL.

V is TRBV14 and J is TRBJ2-1; 13 nucleotides agree with TRBD2. V gave up 3 bases and J gave up 9 bases; unmatched junction bases: 8. The CDR3 runs to 16 residues. From germline, CDR1 is SGHDN and CDR2 FVKESK. CDR3 coding DNA: TGTGCCAGCAGCCACCGGGGACTAGCGGGACTCGGTGAGCAGTTCTTC. Protein sequence: CASSHRGLAGLGEQFF.

The V and J genes are TRBV28 and TRBJ2-3, with D possibly TRBD1 on 6 matching bases. CDR3 length: 13 amino acids. The V gene's germline CDR1 is MDHEN and CDR2 SYDVKM. Trimming pared 6 bases from V and 8 bases from J, leaving 15 bases between. The CDR3 here is CASRVTTGSTQYF. In DNA form, the CDR3 reads TGTGCCAGCAGAGTCACTACAGGGAGTACGCAGTATTTT.

This chain uses TRBV6-1 with TRBJ1-2; D is undetermined. Germline CDR1 MNHNS, CDR2 SASEGT. CDR3 length: 15 amino acids. The V gene lost 5 bases and the J gene lost 5 bases, with 18 bases spanning the gap. CDR3 in amino acids: CASSKELSSGYGYTF. In DNA form, the CDR3 reads TGTGCCAGCAGTAAAGAACTCAGTAGCGGGTATGGCTACACCTTC.

The CDR3 reads CASSQGLTSGSRYEQFF. CDR3 DNA sequence: TGTGCCAGCAGCCAAGGATTGACTAGCGGGAGTAGGTATGAGCAGTTCTTC. J is TRBJ2-1 and V is TRBV4-2, with 12 bases fitting TRBD2. There are 17 residues in the CDR3. Germline assignment: CDR1 LGHNA and CDR2 YNFKEQ. The ends lost 1 base at V and 8 bases at J; junction bases unmatched: 9.

The chain is built from TRBV27 and TRBJ2-3; TRBD1 agrees at 12 bases. The CDR3 is made up of 15 amino acids. Germline values: CDR1 MNHEY, CDR2 SMNVEV (reference sequence). The V gene end was trimmed by 5 bases and the J gene end by 5 bases; junction bases not matched to a gene: 5. The CDR3 DNA sequence: TGTGCCAGCAGTCCCGGGACAGGGGGCCTAGATACGCAGTATTTT. Its translation is CASSPGTGGLDTQYF.

This clone was observed a single time. This rearrangement joins TRBV29-1 to TRBJ2-7, with D maybe TRBD1 (6 bases). In germline, CDR1 is SQVTM, CDR2 ANQGSEA. V was cut by 1 base and J by 4 bases, with 8 bases left in between. The CDR3 extends over 12 amino acids. CDR3 residues: CSVEGDKYEQYF. As DNA, the CDR3 is TGCAGCGTTGAAGGGGACAAGTACGAGCAGTACTTC.

This clone turned up a few times. This chain links TRBV27 with TRBJ2-7, with unresolved D. Trimming removed 6 bases at V and 0 bases at J, with 9 bases between. CDR1 MNHEY and CDR2 SMNVEV come from the germline V gene (reference sequence). This CDR3 region has 13 residues. The CDR3 sequence: CASRGTDSYEQYF. The DNA for the CDR3 is TGTGCCAGCAGGGGCACTGACTCCTACGAGCAGTACTTC.

The chain recombines TRBV6-5 with TRBJ2-5; perhaps TRBD2 as D (6 bases). V gave up 5 bases and J gave up 7 bases, with 17 bases separating them. Germline CDR1 and CDR2: MNHEY and SVGAGI. The length of the CDR3 is 14 residues. CDR3 DNA sequence: TGTGCCAGCAGTCATCCCGGGAGCCGGGGGACCCAGTACTTC. Translating it yields CASSHPGSRGTQYF.

In its sample, this clone was seen a few times. The chain employs TRBV5-1 and TRBJ2-7, with D perhaps matching TRBD2 (5 bases). Germline lookup yields CDR1 SGHRS and CDR2 YFSETQ. V was trimmed by 4 bases and J by 0 bases, leaving 8 bases between them. CDR3 size: 13 residues. DNA of the CDR3: TGCGCCAGCAGCGTCCGGGACTCCTACGAGCAGTACTTC. This sequence encodes CASSVRDSYEQYF.

This clone was counted between two and nine times. The V call is TRBV29-1, the J call TRBJ2-5, with D tentatively TRBD1 (6 bases). The CDR3 loop spans 13 amino acids. V was clipped by 6 bases and J by 11 bases, with 22 bases between them. Germline-derived CDR1 and CDR2 are SQVTM and ANQGSEA. The CDR3 region is CSVDLTGTDGQYF. CDR3 sequence (DNA): TGCAGCGTCGATTTGACAGGAACCGACGGGCAGTACTTC.

This clone has a handful of counts. The CDR3 reads CATGQTQETQYF. The CDR3 DNA is TGTGCCACCGGACAGACCCAAGAGACCCAGTACTTC. The chain joins TRBV18 to TRBJ2-5; D may be TRBD1 (6 bases). Trimming took off 10 bases at V and 1 base at J, with 10 bases between the two ends. This CDR3 region has 12 residues. Germline values: CDR1 KGHSH, CDR2 LQKENI.

The chain is built from TRBV5-8 and TRBJ2-5; weak D call: TRBD2 (6 bases). Germline CDR1 reads SGHTS; CDR2 reads YDEGEE. The CDR3 is 18 amino acids. The ends were cut back, 0 bases at V and 3 bases at J, with 21 bases in the middle. The CDR3 DNA is TGTGCCAGCAGCTTGGGGGCGTCGGGGGAGCTATTAGAAGAGACCCAGTACTTC. Protein: CASSLGASGELLEETQYF.

This chain uses TRBV6-1 with TRBJ2-5; no clear D. Trimming stripped 1 base from V and 3 bases from J, with 9 bases between. The length of the CDR3 is 14 residues. Germline V CDR1 and CDR2: MNHNS, SASEGT. The CDR3, as DNA: TGTGCCAGCAGTGAAGTCTTCTCGGAAGAGACCCAGTACTTC. Its protein product is CASSEVFSEETQYF.

The J gene is TRBJ1-6, the V gene TRBV10-3, with D possibly TRBD1 on 5 matching bases. The CDR3 runs to 15 residues. Deletions cut 10 bases from V and 5 bases from J, with 18 bases between. Germline V gene sequence: CDR1 ENHRY, CDR2 SYGVKD. The CDR3 loop is CATARAGRDNSPLHF. Written as DNA, the CDR3 is TGTGCCACCGCCAGGGCCGGCCGCGATAATTCACCCCTCCACTTT.

The CDR3 sequence: CASSEQGVNTEAFF. The CDR3, as DNA: TGTGCCAGCAGTGAACAGGGGGTGAACACTGAAGCTTTCTTT. This sequence joins TRBV2 and TRBJ1-1; TRBD1 matches 7 bases. Unmatched junction bases numbered 0, after V lost 2 bases and J lost 0 bases. Looked up from germline, CDR1 is SNHLY and CDR2 is FYNNEI. The CDR3 is made up of 14 amino acids.